The subject of this entry is one TCR beta chain. The clone's antigen remains unknown. Base qualities are missing; no much larger clone stands one base away. This sample was taken from a study of brain T cells in children with intractable seizures (dated by TCRdb to the early 2020s). Notes on the research overall: Resected brain tissue from 50 to 55 pediatric epilepsy surgery cases was initially screened for immune gene transcripts with a NanoString immunology panel. Among the roughly twelve selected surgery cases, eight also had pre-surgery blood sequenced, leaving four with brain tissue only.

The meaning of the sample's time point label: resected brain tissue, or blood drawn just prior to surgery. The surgery cases with the highest brain T cell transcript signatures were chosen for TCR beta chain sequencing of brain tissue, and also of blood when blood was available. Patients had been treated with at least one anti-epileptic drug before surgery. TCR-sequenced patients were children with drug-resistant epilepsy due to tuberous sclerosis complex, focal cortical dysplasia, Rasmussen encephalitis or hemimegalencephaly. Blood samples were collected immediately before the epilepsy surgery. The Monarch genomic DNA purification kit was used to extract bulk genomic DNA from unsorted brain tissue and from whole blood. There are 19 amino acids in the CDR3, from cysteine to phenylalanine inclusive. Of the read, only the CDR3 DNA is kept; its 57 bases are in frame from base 1. Study-wide conclusions, independent of this receptor: Viral specificity was inferred solely from CDR3 sequence similarity, and the HCMV serostatus of the patients was not known. Because sequencing depth was different between pre-surgery and post-surgery blood, clones absent from the pre-surgery sample may reflect undersampling.

TCR beta chain sequences were generated from genomic DNA using the immunoSEQ assay. The study's processing was this. Any CDR3 sequence that did not begin with the conserved framework cysteine at position 104 was removed by hand. To get clonality, the normalized Shannon's Diversity Index was subtracted from one, giving values from 0 (maximal diversity) to 1 (oligoclonal). To check whether a given CDR3 had different frequencies in two samples, for example brain versus blood, chi-squared comparison-of-proportions tests were used. Public clonotypes were identified by searching immuneACCESS, and similarity to known antiviral clonotypes was assessed with the VDJdb browser. The table comes from immuneACCESS by way of TCRdb, which keeps in-frame sequences with V and J called. Part of the clones is missing from these tables; in studies checked, under half for an unresolved V gene and the rest for unknown reasons. V, J and clone size were drawn from that table, and D and trimming were deduced from the DNA. The sample profile shows fewer than 150,000 clones; roughly 92% of them were found once. Clones ranked in the top ten supply roughly 4% of the sample.

The source of this sequence is a boy in the first two years of life with hemimegalencephaly and intractable seizures. Sequencing was performed on peripheral blood, taken at surgery. The chain is made from TRBV21-1 and TRBJ2-4; TRBD2, the D gene given by the table, was not confirmed from the DNA. TRBV21-1 is a pseudogene segment. The nucleotide sequence is TGTGCCAGCACCGCAGGACTAGCGGGAGGGCCGGAGGCCAAAAACATTCAGTACTTC. This yields the protein CASTAGLAGGPEAKNIQYF.